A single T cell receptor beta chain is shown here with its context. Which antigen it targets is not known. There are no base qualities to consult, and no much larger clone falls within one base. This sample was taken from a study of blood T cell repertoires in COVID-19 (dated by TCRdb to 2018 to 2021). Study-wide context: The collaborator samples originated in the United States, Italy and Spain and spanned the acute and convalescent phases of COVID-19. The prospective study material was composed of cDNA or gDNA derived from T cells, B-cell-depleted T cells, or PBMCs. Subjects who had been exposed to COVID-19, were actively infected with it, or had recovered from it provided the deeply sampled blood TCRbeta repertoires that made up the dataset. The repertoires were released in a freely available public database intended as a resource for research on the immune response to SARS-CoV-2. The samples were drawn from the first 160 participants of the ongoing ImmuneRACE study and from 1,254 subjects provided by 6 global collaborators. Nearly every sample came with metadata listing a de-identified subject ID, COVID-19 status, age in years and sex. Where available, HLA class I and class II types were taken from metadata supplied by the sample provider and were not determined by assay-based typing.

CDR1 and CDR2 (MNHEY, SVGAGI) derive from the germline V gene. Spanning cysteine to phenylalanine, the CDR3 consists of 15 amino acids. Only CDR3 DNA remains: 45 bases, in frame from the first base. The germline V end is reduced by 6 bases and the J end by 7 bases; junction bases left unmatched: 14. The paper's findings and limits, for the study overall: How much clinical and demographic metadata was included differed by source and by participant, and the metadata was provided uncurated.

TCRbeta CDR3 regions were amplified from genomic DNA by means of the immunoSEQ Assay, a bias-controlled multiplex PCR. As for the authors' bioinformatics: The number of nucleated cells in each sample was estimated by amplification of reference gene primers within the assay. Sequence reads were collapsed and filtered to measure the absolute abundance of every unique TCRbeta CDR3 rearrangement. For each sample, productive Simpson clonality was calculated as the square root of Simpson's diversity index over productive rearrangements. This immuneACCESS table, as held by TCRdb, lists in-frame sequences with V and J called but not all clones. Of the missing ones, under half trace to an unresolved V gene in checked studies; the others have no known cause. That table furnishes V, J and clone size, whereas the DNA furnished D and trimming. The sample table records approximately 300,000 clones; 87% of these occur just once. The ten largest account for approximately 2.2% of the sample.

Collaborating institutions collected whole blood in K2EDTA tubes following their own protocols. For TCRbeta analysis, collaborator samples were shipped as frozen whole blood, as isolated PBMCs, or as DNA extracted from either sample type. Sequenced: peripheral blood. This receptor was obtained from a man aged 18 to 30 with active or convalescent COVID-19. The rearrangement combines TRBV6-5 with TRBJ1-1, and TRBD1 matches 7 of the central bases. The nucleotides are TGTGCCAGCAGCCGACAGGGTCGTACGGGCGTTGAAGCTTTCTTT. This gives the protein CASSRQGRTGVEAFF.